These T cell receptor beta chains were read from a single sample in a study of T cells in Graves' hyperthyroidism and ophthalmopathy. TCRdb analysed the multiplex PCR reads with MiXCR anew, one entry per CDR3 protein. The sample yields about 710,000 distinct CDR3 sequences, 16% seen once. The sequencing sample was made of blood. The receptors derive from a man younger than 35 with Graves' hyperthyroidism. CDR3s include the opening cysteine and the closing phenylalanine or tryptophan.

v_call	j_call	cdr3_aa
TRBV11-2	TRBJ1-2	CASSPVHYGYTF
TRBV7-9	TRBJ2-2	CASSPRTSGRTGTGELFF
TRBV20-1	TRBJ2-1	CSARAMGEGQYNEQFF
TRBV12-3/TRBV12-4	TRBJ2-1	CASSLFGTSLGRHYNEQFF
TRBV10-2	TRBJ2-3	CASSRLADHTDTQYF
TRBV11-2	TRBJ1-1	CASSGPAVNTEAFF
TRBV7-8	TRBJ2-5	CASSLPPEGGREETQYF
TRBV28	TRBJ2-1	CASSLLPGQGRFF
TRBV5-6	TRBJ1-1	CASSLFRRETEAFF
TRBV10-3	TRBJ2-3	CAISERSGRTSDTQYF
TRBV29-1	TRBJ2-1	CSVDYGTRRNEQFF
TRBV25-1	TRBJ2-2	CASSEQGAGNGELFF
TRBV20-1	TRBJ2-1	CSAESWRLPAYNEQFF
TRBV2	TRBJ2-3	CASSEGFRADTQYF
TRBV9	TRBJ2-1	CASSLRGESYNEQFF
TRBV28	TRBJ2-3	CASSSPGLAEGTDTQYF
TRBV3-1	TRBJ1-5	CASRRDRGNQPQHF
TRBV11-3	TRBJ1-5	CASSPHPTQHF
TRBV28	TRBJ2-1	CASSPTPNEQFF
TRBV27	TRBJ2-7	CASSTSGGNYEQYF
TRBV15	TRBJ2-5	CATSRVGTQETQYF
TRBV6-5	TRBJ2-7	CASSYSKGQGRYEQYF
TRBV20-1	TRBJ2-1	CSARSVREGLRHNEQFF
TRBV15	TRBJ1-2	CATSRDHEGTQYGYTF
TRBV10-3	TRBJ1-1	CAISGAINTEAFF
TRBV27	TRBJ1-1	CASSSGGLTEAFF
TRBV28	TRBJ2-2	CASSLFPLGVANTGELFF